This T cell receptor (beta chain) was profiled in a study of cytomegalovirus exposure and HLA in healthy donors. Trimming at V came to 4 bases and at J to 2 bases, leaving 5 bases not matched to a gene. Germline V CDR1 and CDR2: SGHRS, YFSETQ. The CDR3 sequence is 15 residues long. A multiplex PCR was run with 60 Vbeta primers and 13 Jbeta primers. Here immunoSEQ multiplex PCR was the method, and the copy in TCRdb shows in-frame clones only, minus some. In the table there are about 78,000 clones, approximately 80% of which are singletons. The specimen was PBMCs. The TCR comes from a man in his fifties in good health and CMV-seropositive. The gene calls are TRBV5-1 and TRBJ1-5; 8 bases align to TRBD1. CDR3 DNA sequence: TGCGCCAGCAGCCCAGGGGGCGCGGGCAATCAGCCCCAGCATTTT. Its protein product is CASSPGGAGNQPQHF.